This T cell receptor (beta chain) was identified during a study of Graves' ophthalmopathy and Graves' hyperthyroidism. Study-level background: At initial diagnosis, peripheral blood was obtained, and this preceded any treatment. Study-level results: Blood also carried most expanded thyroid clonotypes exceeding 0.001 frequency.

A remark on this clonotype: Its target is unknown.

Ophthalmopathy donors showed moderate-to-severe activity, CAS ≥3, NOSPECS ≥4 and a duration under 3 months. RNA transcripts yielded amplified TCR beta CDR3 regions. RT-PCR with HTBI primers came first, then second-round multiplex PCR. MiXCR, applied by TCRdb to the multiplex PCR reads, yields one record per CDR3 protein. The table shows 40,000 to 45,000 distinct CDR3 sequences, with 52% occurring only once. Germline V gene data show CDR1 as SEHNR and CDR2 as FQNEAQ (reference sequence). The CDR3 is 13 amino acids. The germline V and J ends were trimmed by 0 bases and 5 bases, with 7 bases remaining between them.

The sequence came from an adult man with Graves' ophthalmopathy. The chain uses TRBV7-9 and TRBJ2-5; unclear D gene. The material sequenced was peripheral blood. In DNA, the CDR3 is TGTGCCAGCAGCTTAGCCGGAACGGAGACCCAGTACTTC. This encodes CASSLAGTETQYF.